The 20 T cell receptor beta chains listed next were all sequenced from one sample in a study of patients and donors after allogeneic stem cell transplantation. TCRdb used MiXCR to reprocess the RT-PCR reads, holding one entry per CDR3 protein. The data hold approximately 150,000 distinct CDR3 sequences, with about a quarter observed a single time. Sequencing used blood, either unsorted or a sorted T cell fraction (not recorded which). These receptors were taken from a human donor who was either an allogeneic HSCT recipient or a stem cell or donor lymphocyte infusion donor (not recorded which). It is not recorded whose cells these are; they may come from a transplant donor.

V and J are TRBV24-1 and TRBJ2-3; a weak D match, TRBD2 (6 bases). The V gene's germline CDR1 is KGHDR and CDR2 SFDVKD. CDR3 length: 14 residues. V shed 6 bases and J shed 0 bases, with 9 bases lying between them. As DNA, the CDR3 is TGTGCCACCAGTAGGCGGGGAAGCACAGATACGCAGTATTTT. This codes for CATSRRGSTDTQYF.

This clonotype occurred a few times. The CDR3 nucleotides read TGTGCCAGCAGCGTAGTGGGGACAGCGAACACCGGGGAGCTGTTTTTT. Its protein is CASSVVGTANTGELFF. This chain uses TRBV9 with TRBJ2-2; 7 positions match TRBD1. The CDR3 is made up of 16 amino acids. V shed 0 bases and J 0 bases; nucleotides not matched to a gene: 2. Germline V CDR1 and CDR2: SGDLS, YYNGEE.

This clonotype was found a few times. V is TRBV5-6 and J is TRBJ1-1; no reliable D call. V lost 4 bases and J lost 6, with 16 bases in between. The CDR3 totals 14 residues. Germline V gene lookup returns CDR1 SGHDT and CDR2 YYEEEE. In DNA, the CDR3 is TGTGCCAGCAGCCCGGAGTTGGGTCTCGCTGAAGCTTTCTTT. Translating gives CASSPELGLAEAFF.

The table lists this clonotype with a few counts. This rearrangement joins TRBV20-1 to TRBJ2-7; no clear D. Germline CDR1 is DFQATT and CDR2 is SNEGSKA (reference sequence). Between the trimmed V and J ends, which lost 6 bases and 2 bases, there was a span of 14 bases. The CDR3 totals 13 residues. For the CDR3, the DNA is TGCAGTGCCCACCCCGACGCCACCTACGAGCAGTACTTC. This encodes CSAHPDATYEQYF.

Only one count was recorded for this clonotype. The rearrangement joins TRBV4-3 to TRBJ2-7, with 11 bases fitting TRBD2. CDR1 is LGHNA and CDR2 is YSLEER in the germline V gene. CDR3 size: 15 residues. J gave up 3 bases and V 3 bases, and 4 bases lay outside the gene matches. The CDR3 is CASSHTSGSDYEQYF. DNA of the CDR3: TGCGCCAGCAGCCACACTAGCGGGAGTGACTACGAGCAGTACTTC.

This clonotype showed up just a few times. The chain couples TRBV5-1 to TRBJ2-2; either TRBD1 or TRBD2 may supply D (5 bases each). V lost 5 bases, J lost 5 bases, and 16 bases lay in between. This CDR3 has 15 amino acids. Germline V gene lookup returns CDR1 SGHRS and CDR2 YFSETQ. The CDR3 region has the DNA TGCGCCAGCAGACAGGTGAAGGGGAGTACCGGGGAGCTGTTTTTT. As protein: CASRQVKGSTGELFF.

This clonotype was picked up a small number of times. CDR3 loop: CASSQVGDPGPPDTQYF. DNA of the CDR3: TGTGCCAGCAGCCAAGTTGGGGACCCCGGACCCCCAGATACGCAGTATTTT. This chain connects TRBV3-1 to TRBJ2-3, with D possibly being TRBD1 or TRBD2 (5 bases each). Trimming took 1 base from V and 4 from J, leaving 18 bases between them. Germline loops: CDR1 LGHDT, CDR2 YNNKEL (reference sequence). The CDR3 consists of 17 residues.

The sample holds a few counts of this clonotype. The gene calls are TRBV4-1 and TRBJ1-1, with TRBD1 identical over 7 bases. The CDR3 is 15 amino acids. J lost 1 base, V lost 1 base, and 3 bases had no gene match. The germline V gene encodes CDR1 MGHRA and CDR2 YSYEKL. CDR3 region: CASSQGDRANTEAFF. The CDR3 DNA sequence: TGCGCCAGCAGCCAAGGTGACAGGGCGAACACTGAAGCTTTCTTT.

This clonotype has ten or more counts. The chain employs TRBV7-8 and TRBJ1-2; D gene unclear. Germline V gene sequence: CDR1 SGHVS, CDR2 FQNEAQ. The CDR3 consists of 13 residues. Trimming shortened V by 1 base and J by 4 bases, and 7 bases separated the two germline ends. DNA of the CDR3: TGTGCCAGCAGCTTAGAGGGAGGCTATGGCTACACCTTC. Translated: CASSLEGGYGYTF.

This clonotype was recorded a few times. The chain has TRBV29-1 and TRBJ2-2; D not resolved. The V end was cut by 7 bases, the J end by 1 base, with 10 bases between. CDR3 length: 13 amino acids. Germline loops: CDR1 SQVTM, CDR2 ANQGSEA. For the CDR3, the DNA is TGCAGCGCAACTTACTTGAACACCGGGGAGCTGTTTTTT. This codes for CSATYLNTGELFF.

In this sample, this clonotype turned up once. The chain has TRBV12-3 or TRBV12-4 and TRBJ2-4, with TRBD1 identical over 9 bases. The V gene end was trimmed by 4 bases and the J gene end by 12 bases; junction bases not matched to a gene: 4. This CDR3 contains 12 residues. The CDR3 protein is CASSSGQGSQYF. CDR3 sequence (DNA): TGTGCCAGCAGTTCCGGACAGGGGTCTCAGTACTTC.

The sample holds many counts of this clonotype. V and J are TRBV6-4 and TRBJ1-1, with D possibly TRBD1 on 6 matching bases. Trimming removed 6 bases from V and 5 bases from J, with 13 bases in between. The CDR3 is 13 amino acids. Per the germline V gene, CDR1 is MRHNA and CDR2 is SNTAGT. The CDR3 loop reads CASRWNRETEAFF. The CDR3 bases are TGTGCCAGCAGATGGAACAGGGAGACTGAAGCTTTCTTT.

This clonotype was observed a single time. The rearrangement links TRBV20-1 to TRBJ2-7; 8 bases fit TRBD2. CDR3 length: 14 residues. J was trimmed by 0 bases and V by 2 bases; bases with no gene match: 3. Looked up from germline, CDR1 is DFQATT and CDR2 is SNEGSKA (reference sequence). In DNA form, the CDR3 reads TGCAGTGCTAGAATAGCGGGGCGCTCCTACGAGCAGTACTTC. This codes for CSARIAGRSYEQYF.

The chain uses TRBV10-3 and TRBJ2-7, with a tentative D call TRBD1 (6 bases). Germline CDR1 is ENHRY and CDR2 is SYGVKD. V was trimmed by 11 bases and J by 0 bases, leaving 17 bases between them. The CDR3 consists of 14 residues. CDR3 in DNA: TGTGCCCACAGCCCGGGACAAATCTCCTACGAGCAGTACTTC. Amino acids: CAHSPGQISYEQYF.

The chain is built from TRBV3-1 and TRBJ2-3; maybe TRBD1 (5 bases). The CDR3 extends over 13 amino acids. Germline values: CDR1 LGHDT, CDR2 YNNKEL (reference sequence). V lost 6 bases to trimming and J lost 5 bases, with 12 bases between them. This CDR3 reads CASSRQGEDTQYF. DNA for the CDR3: TGTGCCAGCAGTAGACAAGGGGAAGATACGCAGTATTTT.

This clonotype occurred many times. Written as DNA, the CDR3 is TGCAGCGTTGCCGGGACAGAGAACTATGGCTACACCTTC. It specifies CSVAGTENYGYTF. The genes are TRBV29-1 and TRBJ1-2; 7 bases are a match to TRBD1. The J segment lost 2 bases and the V segment lost 4 bases, leaving 4 bases of the junction unmatched. The CDR3 covers 13 residues. The germline gives CDR1 SQVTM, CDR2 ANQGSEA. The full variable domain, completed using reference TRBV29-1 and TRBJ1-2, is SAVISQKPSRDICQRGTSLTIQCQVDSQVTMMFWYRQQPGQSLTLIATANQGSEATYESGFVIDKFPISRPNLTFSTLTVSNMSPEDSSIYLCSVAGTENYGYTFGSGTRLTVV.

CDR3 coding DNA: TGCAGCGTTGGAGGTTTCACAGATACGCAGTATTTT. Protein sequence: CSVGGFTDTQYF. This rearrangement joins TRBV29-1 to TRBJ2-3; unclear D gene. Deletions cut 4 bases from V and 2 bases from J, with 7 bases between. In germline, CDR1 is SQVTM, CDR2 ANQGSEA. The CDR3 totals 12 residues.

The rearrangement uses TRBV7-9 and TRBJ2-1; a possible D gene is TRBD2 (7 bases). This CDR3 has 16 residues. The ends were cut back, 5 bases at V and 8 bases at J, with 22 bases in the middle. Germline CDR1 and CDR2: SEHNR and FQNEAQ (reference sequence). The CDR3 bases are TGTGCCAGCAGCAGACCTGCGGGGGCAGGATTCGATGAGCAGTTCTTC. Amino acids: CASSRPAGAGFDEQFF.

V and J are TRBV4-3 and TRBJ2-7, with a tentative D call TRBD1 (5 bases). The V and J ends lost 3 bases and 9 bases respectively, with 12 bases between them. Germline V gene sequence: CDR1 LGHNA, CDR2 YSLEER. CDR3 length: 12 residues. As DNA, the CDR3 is TGCGCCAGCAGCCACGGTGTTGGGGCGCAGTACTTC. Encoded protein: CASSHGVGAQYF.

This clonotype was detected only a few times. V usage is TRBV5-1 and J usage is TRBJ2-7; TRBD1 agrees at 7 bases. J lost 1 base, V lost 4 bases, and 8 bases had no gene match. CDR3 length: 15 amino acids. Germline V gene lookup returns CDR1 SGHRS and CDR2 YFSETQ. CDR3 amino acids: CASSIGTVPSYEQYF. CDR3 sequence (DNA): TGCGCCAGCAGCATCGGGACAGTCCCTTCCTACGAGCAGTACTTC.